This T cell receptor (beta chain) was profiled in a study of human T cells and chemical hapten exposure. Overall study: DPC at 0.01% went onto the upper back in patch tests, read at 6 days.

This clonotype was recorded many times. Its antigen remains unidentified. Findings and limits, study-wide: Correlating positively with patch test score were the PT1 expanded TCR counts. Donors' alopecia may make their immune response differ from healthy people's.

Sample time point: patch test 2, 6 weeks after DPC sensitization. As for treatment: therapeutic diphenylcyclopropenone sensitization with weekly scalp DPC. TCRdb processed the RACE reads anew with MiXCR; each CDR3 protein has one entry. Of roughly 92,000 distinct CDR3 sequences detected, 9.5% to 12% appear once; the ten largest clones hold 2.5% to 3.5%. There are 16 residues in the CDR3. Germline CDR1 DFQATT, CDR2 SNEGSKA (reference sequence). V was clipped by 3 bases and J by 2 bases; unmatched bases: 6. The J gene is TRBJ2-7, the V gene TRBV20-1, with 14 bases that match TRBD2. This sequence was found in a woman between 40 and 50 years old with alopecia areata. Some clones in this sample may be carry-over from other donors' samples. This material consisted of whole blood, taken in connection with sensitization to the hapten diphenylcyclopropenone (DPC). The CDR3 nucleotides are TGCAGTGCTAGTTCCGGGACTAGCGGGGGACCCTACGAGCAGTACTTC. As protein: CSASSGTSGGPYEQYF.